This TCR beta chain was identified during a study of OX40 agonist ivuxolimab in advanced cancers. Study observations and caveats: Certain nonresponders likewise exhibited a low normalized T-cell clonal expansion. At doses 0.1 to 3.0 mg/kg, CD4+ and CD8+ clones expanded.

Produced via immunoSEQ multiplex PCR; TCRdb's table is partial and in-frame only. The table includes fewer than 20,000 clones, 80% to 90% detected once. Germline V CDR1 and CDR2: LNHNV, YYDKDF (reference sequence). Trimming took 2 bases from V and 2 from J; bases not matched to a gene: 7. CDR3 length: 16 residues. Only a few counts were recorded for this clone. What it binds is not known. The same CDR3 can be traced to other DNA sequences in this sample. The specimen comprised CD4+ or CD8+ T cells sorted from blood, sampled in a trial of the OX40 agonist ivuxolimab. This receptor was taken from an adult with an advanced solid tumor such as melanoma, head and neck, liver or kidney cancer. The chain uses TRBV15 and TRBJ1-2; 8 bases agree with TRBD1. The DNA of the CDR3 is TGTGCCACCAGCAGAATAGGACAGGGAAGAAACTATGGCTACACCTTC. It translates to CATSRIGQGRNYGYTF.